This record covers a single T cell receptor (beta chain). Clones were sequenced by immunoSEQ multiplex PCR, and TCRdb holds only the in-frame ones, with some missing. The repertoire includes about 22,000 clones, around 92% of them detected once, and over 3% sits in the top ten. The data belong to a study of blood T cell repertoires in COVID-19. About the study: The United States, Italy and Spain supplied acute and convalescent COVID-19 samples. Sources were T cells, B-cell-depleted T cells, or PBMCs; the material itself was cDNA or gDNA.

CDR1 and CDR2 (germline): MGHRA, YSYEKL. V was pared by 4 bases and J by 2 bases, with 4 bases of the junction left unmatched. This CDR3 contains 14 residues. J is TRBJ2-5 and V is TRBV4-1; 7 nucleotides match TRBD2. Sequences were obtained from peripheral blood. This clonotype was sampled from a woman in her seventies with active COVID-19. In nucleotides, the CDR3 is TGCGCCAGCAGCCTTGGGACTAAACAAGAGACCCAGTACTTC. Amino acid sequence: CASSLGTKQETQYF.